This entry lists 23 T cell receptor beta chains sequenced from one sample in a study of T cells in Graves' hyperthyroidism and ophthalmopathy. TCR beta CDR3 regions were amplified from RNA transcripts. With the HTBI primer set, the TCR CDR3 went through a first round of RT-PCR. TCRdb reanalysed the multiplex PCR reads using MiXCR and keeps one entry per CDR3 protein. The data hold 340,000 or so distinct CDR3 sequences, with 16% observed a single time. The specimen sequenced was blood. The source is a man aged 30-40 years with Graves' hyperthyroidism.

In the case of this clonotype: This may come from a read error, since a much larger clone is one base off. V is TRBV20-1 and J is TRBJ1-1; possible D gene TRBD1, 5 bases. Germline V gene data show CDR1 as DFQATT and CDR2 as SNEGSKA (reference sequence). The CDR3 has 12 residues. The CDR3, as DNA: TGCATTGCTAGGAGACAGAGCACTGAAGCTTTCTTT. Its translation is CIARRQSTEAFF.

V and J are TRBV3-1 and TRBJ1-4, with 7 bases fitting TRBD1. The V gene's germline CDR1 is LGHDT and CDR2 YNNKEL (reference sequence). V lost 6 bases and J lost 5; bases outside the gene matches: 6. The CDR3 is made up of 14 amino acids. Here the CDR3 reads CASSATGLNEKLFF. CDR3 DNA: TGTGCCAGCAGTGCGACAGGGTTAAATGAAAAACTGTTTTTT.

The chain joins TRBV2 to TRBJ1-3; D uncertain. This CDR3 comprises 15 residues. With 5 bases removed from V and 0 bases from J, the gap between germline ends came to 11 bases. CDR1 and CDR2 from the germline V gene are SNHLY and FYNNEI. CDR3 protein: CASSPTSRSGNTIYF. Written as DNA, the CDR3 is TGTGCCAGCAGTCCCACCTCTCGCTCTGGAAACACCATATATTTT.

This clonotype occurred a few times. This may be a read error, as it is one base from a much larger clone. The chain uses TRBV5-1 and TRBJ2-1; D is possibly TRBD1 or TRBD2 (6 bases each). V lost 2 bases, J lost 9 bases, and 18 bases lay in between. This CDR3 contains 15 residues. Germline V gene sequence: CDR1 SGHRS, CDR2 YFSETQ. This chain's CDR3 is CASSFTGAADTEQFF. The CDR3 DNA reads as TGCGCCAGCAGCTTCACGGGGGCCGCCGACACTGAGCAGTTCTTC. Supplemented by reference TRBV5-1 and TRBJ2-1, the full variable domain reads KAGVTQTPRYLIKTRGQQVTLSCSPISGHRSVSWYQQTPGQGLQFLFEYFSETQRNKGNFPGRFSGRQFSNSRSEMNVSTLELGDSALYLCASSFTGAADTEQFFGPGTRLTVL.

V usage is TRBV2 and J usage is TRBJ2-5, with D perhaps matching TRBD2 (6 bases). There are 16 residues in the CDR3. The V gene's germline CDR1 is SNHLY and CDR2 FYNNEI. V was pared by 6 bases and J by 5 bases, with 22 bases between. CDR3 sequence: CASRGSGAGGSETQYF. The CDR3 DNA is TGTGCCAGCAGAGGGTCCGGGGCCGGGGGTTCCGAGACCCAGTACTTC.

The chain combines TRBV5-1 with TRBJ2-2; TRBD2 is a possible D gene (6 bases). Trimming took 2 bases from V and 0 from J, leaving 14 bases between them. Germline assignment: CDR1 SGHRS and CDR2 YFSETQ. The CDR3 runs to 17 residues. Here the CDR3 reads CASSFFTAGPNTGELFF. CDR3 DNA: TGCGCCAGCAGCTTTTTCACGGCGGGGCCGAACACCGGGGAGCTGTTTTTT.

This chain links TRBV27 with TRBJ2-6; unclear D gene. The CDR3 totals 16 residues. CDR1 is MNHEY, CDR2 SMNVEV, per germline (reference sequence). V lost 6 bases to trimming and J lost 2 bases, with 14 bases between them. The CDR3 DNA reads as TGTGCCAGCAGCCACGGGTGGGCAGCTGGGGCCAACGTCCTGACTTTC. This sequence encodes CASSHGWAAGANVLTF.

There are many counts of this clonotype. The chain has TRBV3-1 and TRBJ2-5; D remains ambiguous. Trimming took off 2 bases at V and 1 base at J, with 11 bases between the two ends. Germline CDR1 reads LGHDT; CDR2 reads YNNKEL (reference sequence). The CDR3 is made up of 15 amino acids. The CDR3 is CASSQFLGSQETQYF. Here the CDR3 DNA reads TGTGCCAGCAGCCAATTTCTCGGCAGCCAAGAGACCCAGTACTTC.

The chain is built from TRBV5-1 and TRBJ2-5, with a weak D call TRBD2 (6 bases). Germline V gene data show CDR1 as SGHRS and CDR2 as YFSETQ. V lost 4 bases, J lost 4 bases, and 14 bases lay in between. This CDR3 is built from 14 residues. The CDR3, as DNA: TGCGCCAGCAGCCCCTGGGACTCTGGAGAGACCCAGTACTTC. It yields the protein CASSPWDSGETQYF.

This clonotype was counted a few times. This sequence joins TRBV6-1 and TRBJ2-1, with 8 bases matching TRBD1. The CDR3 loop spans 17 amino acids. V shed 1 base and J 0 bases; nucleotides not matched to a gene: 5. The germline gives CDR1 MNHNS, CDR2 SASEGT. The CDR3: CASSEVLQGGSYNEQFF. CDR3 nucleotides: TGTGCCAGCAGTGAAGTCCTACAGGGGGGCTCCTACAATGAGCAGTTCTTC.

The CDR3: CASSLGASAARGGELFF. The CDR3 bases are TGTGCCAGCAGCTTAGGGGCTAGCGCCGCCAGGGGCGGGGAGCTGTTTTTT. V usage is TRBV7-2 and J usage is TRBJ2-2; the D call may be TRBD1 or TRBD2 (6 bases each). This CDR3 is 17 amino acids long. Germline V gene sequence: CDR1 SGHTA, CDR2 FQGNSA. With 1 base removed from V and 7 bases from J, the gap between germline ends came to 19 bases.

This clonotype was detected many times. The chain combines TRBV20-1 with TRBJ2-3; D is unclear. The CDR3 is 16 residues long. V dropped 4 bases and J dropped 4 bases, with 21 bases sitting between them. Germline CDR1 reads DFQATT; CDR2 reads SNEGSKA (reference sequence). The CDR3 sequence: CSATDDTFALPDTQYF. The CDR3 coding sequence is TGCAGTGCTACCGACGACACCTTCGCCCTTCCAGATACGCAGTATTTT.

This clonotype was counted at least ten times. This chain joins TRBV6-1 and TRBJ1-6, with a possible D match to TRBD1 (5 bases). Looked up from germline, CDR1 is MNHNS and CDR2 is SASEGT. V lost 7 bases and J lost 7, with 17 bases in between. CDR3 size: 15 residues. CDR3 loop: CASNQIGTENSPLHF. The CDR3 DNA is TGTGCCAGCAACCAAATCGGGACGGAAAATTCACCCCTCCACTTT.

This clonotype was counted ten times or more. The CDR3 region is CASRGRVLEAFF. CDR3 DNA: TGTGCCAGCAGGGGTAGGGTTCTTGAAGCTTTCTTT. This sequence joins TRBV2 and TRBJ1-1; D gene uncertain. The CDR3 covers 12 residues. V lost 6 bases, J lost 7 bases, and 12 bases lay in between. Germline V gives CDR1 SNHLY, CDR2 FYNNEI.

The chain uses TRBV11-3 and TRBJ2-5; 8 bases fit TRBD2. The V segment lost 7 bases and the J segment 1 base; nucleotides outside the gene matches: 5. Germline CDR1 and CDR2: SGHNT and YENEEA. This CDR3 contains 14 residues. CDR3 sequence reads: CASILSGIQETQYF. The DNA of the CDR3 is TGTGCCAGCATCCTTAGCGGGATCCAAGAGACCCAGTACTTC.

This clonotype was detected only a few times. The gene calls are TRBV24-1 and TRBJ2-2; TRBD1 agrees at 9 bases. The CDR3 is 15 amino acids. Germline V gives CDR1 KGHDR, CDR2 SFDVKD. The V and J ends lost 3 bases and 7 bases, in that order; junction bases with no gene match: 5. The DNA for the CDR3 is TGTGCCACCAGTGATCCCGGACAGGGGTTCGGGGAGCTGTTTTTT. It specifies CATSDPGQGFGELFF.

Concerning this clonotype: This sequence may be a read error, since a much larger clone differs from it by one base. V gene TRBV5-6 combines with J gene TRBJ1-4; D might be TRBD1 (6 bases). The CDR3 length is 15 residues. Germline V gene lookup returns CDR1 SGHDT and CDR2 YYEEEE. The CDR3 region has the DNA TGTGCCAGCGGCTTGGTGTCAGGGGACGTAGAAAAACTGTTTTTT. This translates into CASGLVSGDVEKLFF.

This clonotype showed up many times. The CDR3 DNA follows: TGTGCCAGCAGCCGAGGACGGGGAGAGACCCAGTACTTC. Amino acid sequence: CASSRGRGETQYF. The V gene is TRBV2, the J gene TRBJ2-5; TRBD2 is a possible D gene (5 bases). V lost 6 bases, J lost 4 bases, and 12 bases lay in between. The CDR3 covers 13 residues. Germline loops: CDR1 SNHLY, CDR2 FYNNEI. Complete variable domain (other parts from reference TRBV2 and TRBJ2-5): EPEVTQTPSHQVTQMGQEVILRCVPISNHLYFYWYRQILGQKVEFLVSFYNNEISEKSEIFDDQFSVERPDGSNFTLKIRSTKLEDSAMYFCASSRGRGETQYFGPGTRLLVL.

The rearrangement links TRBV19 to TRBJ1-2, with D possibly TRBD1 on 6 matching bases. The V end lost 3 bases, the J end lost 1 base, and 9 bases lay between the germline ends. This CDR3 comprises 14 residues. From germline, CDR1 is LNHDA and CDR2 SQIVND (reference sequence). For the CDR3, the DNA is TGTGCCAGTAGTATCCGGGACATTAACTATGGCTACACCTTC. Translating it yields CASSIRDINYGYTF.

The genes are TRBV24-1 and TRBJ2-2; TRBD2 is a possible D gene (5 bases). Deletions cut 2 bases from V and 6 bases from J, with 6 bases between. This CDR3 spans 13 amino acids. Germline V gene data show CDR1 as KGHDR and CDR2 as SFDVKD. The CDR3 DNA reads TGTGCCACCAGTGATTGGGGAGCCGGGGAGCTGTTTTTT. Translated: CATSDWGAGELFF.

This clonotype was counted many times. The V call is TRBV7-6, the J call TRBJ2-3, with 13 bases identical to TRBD2. The CDR3 is 17 amino acids. V shed 5 bases and J 2 bases; nucleotides not matched to a gene: 7. Germline assignment: CDR1 SGHVS and CDR2 FNYEAQ. In nucleotides, the CDR3 is TGTGCCAGCAGCATAACTAGCGGGAGGGTGCACACAGATACGCAGTATTTT. This translates into CASSITSGRVHTDTQYF.

This clonotype has more than one count but fewer than ten. V and J are TRBV7-9 and TRBJ1-1; D call uncertain. V was cut by 1 base and J by 8 bases, with 14 bases left in between. The germline CDR1 and CDR2 sequences are SEHNR and FQNEAQ (reference sequence). The CDR3 length is 14 residues. CDR3 protein: CASSLELRPREAFF. CDR3 bases: TGTGCCAGCAGCTTAGAGTTACGGCCCCGGGAAGCTTTCTTT. Drawing the rest from reference TRBV7-9 and TRBJ1-1, the complete variable domain is DTGVSQNPRHKITKRGQNVTFRCDPISEHNRLYWYRQTLGQGPEFLTYFQNEAQLEKSRLLSDRFSAERPKGSFSTLEIQRTEQGDSAMYLCASSLELRPREAFFGQGTRLTVV.

This clonotype was seen a few times. V gene TRBV28 combines with J gene TRBJ1-4; 8 bases fit TRBD1. The CDR3 contains 13 residues. Germline V gene data show CDR1 as MDHEN and CDR2 as SYDVKM. V shed 10 bases and J 4 bases; nucleotides not matched to a gene: 5. The chain's CDR3 is CATQGALNEKLFF. CDR3 bases: TGTGCCACCCAGGGGGCCCTTAATGAAAAACTGTTTTTT.